This T cell receptor (beta chain) was recorded in a study of PD-1 blockade in classical Hodgkin lymphoma. Findings and caveats of the study: At C4D1, TCR diversity had climbed significantly for CD4+ cells, though not for CD8+ cells.

Relapse was seen in all patients after autologous stem cell transplantation, and brentuximab vedotin exposure was variable. Produced via immunoSEQ multiplex PCR; TCRdb's table is partial and in-frame only. The data contain some 15,000 clones, roughly 80% of them singletons. Note on this clone: The antigen remains unidentified.

The ends were cut back, 3 bases at V and 6 bases at J, with 11 bases in the middle. From germline, CDR1 is SGHTA and CDR2 FQGNSA. The CDR3 runs 14 residues. This specimen was peripheral blood mononuclear cells (PBMCs), taken at baseline. The clonotype was recovered from a human donor with classical Hodgkin lymphoma. The J gene is TRBJ1-4, the V gene TRBV7-2; D is undetermined. The CDR3 region is CASSLFMGDEKLFF. The CDR3 DNA reads as TGTGCCAGCAGCTTGTTTATGGGAGATGAAAAACTGTTTTTT.